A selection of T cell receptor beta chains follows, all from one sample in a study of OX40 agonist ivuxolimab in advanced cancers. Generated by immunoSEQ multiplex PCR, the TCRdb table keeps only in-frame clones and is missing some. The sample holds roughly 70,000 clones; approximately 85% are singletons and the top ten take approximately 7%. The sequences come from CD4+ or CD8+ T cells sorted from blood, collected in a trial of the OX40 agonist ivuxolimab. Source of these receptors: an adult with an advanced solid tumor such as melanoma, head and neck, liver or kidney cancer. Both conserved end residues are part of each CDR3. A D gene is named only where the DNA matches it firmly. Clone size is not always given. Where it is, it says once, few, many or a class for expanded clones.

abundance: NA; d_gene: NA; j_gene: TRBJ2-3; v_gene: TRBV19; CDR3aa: CASTSRPPTDTQYF; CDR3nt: TGTGCCAGTACAAGCAGACCTCCGACAGATACGCAGTATTTT
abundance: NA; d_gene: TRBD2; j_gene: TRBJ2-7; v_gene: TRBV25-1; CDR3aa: CASRASGAYEQYF; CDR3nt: TGTGCCAGCAGGGCTAGCGGAGCCTACGAGCAGTACTTC
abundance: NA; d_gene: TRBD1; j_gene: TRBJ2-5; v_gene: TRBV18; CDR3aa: CASSPTGVETQYF; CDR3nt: TGTGCCAGCTCACCGACAGGGGTCGAGACCCAGTACTTC
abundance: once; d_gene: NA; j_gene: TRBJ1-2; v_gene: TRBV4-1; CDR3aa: CASSYLPEGWGYTF; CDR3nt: TGCGCCAGCAGCTACTTGCCCGAGGGATGGGGCTACACCTTC
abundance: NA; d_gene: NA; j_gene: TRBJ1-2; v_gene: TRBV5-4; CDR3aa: CASSVALAGYGYTF; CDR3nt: TGTGCCAGCAGCGTCGCTTTGGCCGGGTATGGCTACACCTTC
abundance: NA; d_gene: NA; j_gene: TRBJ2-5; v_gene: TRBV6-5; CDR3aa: CASRPGPGGEQYF; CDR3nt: TGTGCCAGCAGGCCGGGCCCAGGGGGGGAGCAGTACTTC
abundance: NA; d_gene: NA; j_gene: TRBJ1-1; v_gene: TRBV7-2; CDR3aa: CASSSTADRTEAFF; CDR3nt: TGTGCCAGCAGCTCGACCGCCGACAGGACTGAAGCTTTCTTT
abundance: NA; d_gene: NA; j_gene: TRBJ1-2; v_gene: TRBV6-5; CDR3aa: CASSRAGRDYGYTF; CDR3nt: TGTGCCAGCAGTCGGGCAGGGCGGGACTATGGCTACACCTTC
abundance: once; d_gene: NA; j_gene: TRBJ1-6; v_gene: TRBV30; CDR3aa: CAWSGASYNSPLHF; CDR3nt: TGTGCCTGGAGCGGGGCCTCCTATAATTCACCCCTCCACTTT
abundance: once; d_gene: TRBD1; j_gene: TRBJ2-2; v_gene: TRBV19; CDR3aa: CASKTGTGFTGELFF; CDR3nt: TGTGCCAGTAAAACCGGGACAGGATTCACCGGGGAGCTGTTTTTT